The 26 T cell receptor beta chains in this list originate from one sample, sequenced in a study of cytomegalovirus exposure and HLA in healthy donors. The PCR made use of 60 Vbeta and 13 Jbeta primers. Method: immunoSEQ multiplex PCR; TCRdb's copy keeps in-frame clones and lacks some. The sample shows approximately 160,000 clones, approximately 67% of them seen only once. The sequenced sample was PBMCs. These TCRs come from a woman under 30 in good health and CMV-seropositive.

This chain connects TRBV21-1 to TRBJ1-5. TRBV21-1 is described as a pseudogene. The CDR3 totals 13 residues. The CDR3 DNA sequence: TGTGCCAACGGGTACGGCGTAGGTCAGCCCCAGCATTTT. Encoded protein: CANGYGVGQPQHF.

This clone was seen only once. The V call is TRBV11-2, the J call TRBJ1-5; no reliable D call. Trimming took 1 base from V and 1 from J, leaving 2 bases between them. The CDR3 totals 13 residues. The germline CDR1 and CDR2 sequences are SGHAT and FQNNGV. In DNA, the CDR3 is TGTGCCAGCAGCTTAGTAAGCAATCAGCCCCAGCATTTT. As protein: CASSLVSNQPQHF.

In DNA, the CDR3 is TGCGCCAGCAGACAGGGGGGCATGAACACTGAAGCTTTCTTT. Encoded protein: CASRQGGMNTEAFF. The chain is built from TRBV5-1 and TRBJ1-1; TRBD1 agrees at 8 bases. The V gene end was trimmed by 5 bases and the J gene end by 0 bases; junction bases not matched to a gene: 3. From germline, CDR1 is SGHRS and CDR2 YFSETQ. The CDR3 totals 14 residues. Full variable domain (remainder filled in from reference TRBV5-1 and TRBJ1-1): KAGVTQTPRYLIKTRGQQVTLSCSPISGHRSVSWYQQTPGQGLQFLFEYFSETQRNKGNFPGRFSGRQFSNSRSEMNVSTLELGDSALYLCASRQGGMNTEAFFGQGTRLTVV.

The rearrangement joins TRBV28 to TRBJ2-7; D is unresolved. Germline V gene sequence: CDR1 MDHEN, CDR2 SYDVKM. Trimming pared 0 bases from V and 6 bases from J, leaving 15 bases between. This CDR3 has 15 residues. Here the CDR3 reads CASSLWLTPASEQYF. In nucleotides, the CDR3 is TGTGCCAGCAGTTTATGGTTGACTCCCGCTAGCGAGCAGTACTTC.

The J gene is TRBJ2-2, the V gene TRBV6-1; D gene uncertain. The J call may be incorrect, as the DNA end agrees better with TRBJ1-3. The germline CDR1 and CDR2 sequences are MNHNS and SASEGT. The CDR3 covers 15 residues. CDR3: CASRVGHAGGNTIYF. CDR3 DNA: TGTGCCAGCAGGGTCGGCCATGCGGGAGGAAACACCATATATTTT.

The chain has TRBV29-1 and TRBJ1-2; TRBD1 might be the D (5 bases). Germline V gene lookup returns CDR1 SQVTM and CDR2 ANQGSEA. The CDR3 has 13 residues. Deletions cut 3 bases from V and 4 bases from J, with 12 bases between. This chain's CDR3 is CSVESRGLYGYTF. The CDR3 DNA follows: TGCAGCGTTGAGAGTAGGGGCCTCTATGGCTACACCTTC. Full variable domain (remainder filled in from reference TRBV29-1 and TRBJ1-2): SAVISQKPSRDICQRGTSLTIQCQVDSQVTMMFWYRQQPGQSLTLIATANQGSEATYESGFVIDKFPISRPNLTFSTLTVSNMSPEDSSIYLCSVESRGLYGYTFGSGTRLTVV.

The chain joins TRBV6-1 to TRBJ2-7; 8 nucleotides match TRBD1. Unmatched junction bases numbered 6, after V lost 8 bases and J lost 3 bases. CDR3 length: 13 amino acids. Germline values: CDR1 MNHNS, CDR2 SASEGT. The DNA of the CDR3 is TGTGCCAGCGGACAGGGTCGACTCTACGAGCAGTACTTC. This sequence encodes CASGQGRLYEQYF.

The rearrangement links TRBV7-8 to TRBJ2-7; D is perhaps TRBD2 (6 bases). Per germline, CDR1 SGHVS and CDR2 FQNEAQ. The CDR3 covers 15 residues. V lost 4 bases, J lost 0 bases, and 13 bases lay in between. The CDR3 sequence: CASSSWSGPSYEQYF. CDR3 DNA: TGTGCCAGCAGCTCTTGGAGCGGGCCCTCCTACGAGCAGTACTTC.

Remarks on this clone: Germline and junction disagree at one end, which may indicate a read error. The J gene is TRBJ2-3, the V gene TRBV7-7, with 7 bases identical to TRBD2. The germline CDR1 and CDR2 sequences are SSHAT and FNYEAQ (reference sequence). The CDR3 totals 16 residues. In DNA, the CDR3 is TGTGCTAGCAGCTTAGGAGCTAGCGGCAGCACAGATACGCAGTATTTT. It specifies CASSLGASGSTDTQYF.

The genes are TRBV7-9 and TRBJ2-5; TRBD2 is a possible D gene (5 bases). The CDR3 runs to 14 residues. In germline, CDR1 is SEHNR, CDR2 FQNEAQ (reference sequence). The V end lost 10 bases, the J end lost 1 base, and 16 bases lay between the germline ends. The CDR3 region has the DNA TGTGCCACCACCCTATCGGCGGGCCAAGAGACCCAGTACTTC. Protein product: CATTLSAGQETQYF.

CDR3 sequence reads: CASRAGQGIGTQYF. Written as DNA, the CDR3 is TGTGCCAGCAGGGCTGGACAGGGTATCGGGACCCAGTACTTC. The rearrangement joins TRBV7-9 to TRBJ2-5; 8 bases align to TRBD1. The germline CDR1 and CDR2 sequences are SEHNR and FQNEAQ (reference sequence). This CDR3 region has 14 residues. V lost 6 bases and J lost 7; bases outside the gene matches: 10.

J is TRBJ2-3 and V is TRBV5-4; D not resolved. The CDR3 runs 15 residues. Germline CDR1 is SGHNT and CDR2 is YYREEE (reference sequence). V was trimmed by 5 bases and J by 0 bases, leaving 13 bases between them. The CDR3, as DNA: TGTGCCAGCAGTAAAACTCTTGCTAGCACAGATACGCAGTATTTT. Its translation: CASSKTLASTDTQYF. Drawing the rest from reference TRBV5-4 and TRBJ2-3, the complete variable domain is ETGVTQSPTHLIKTRGQQVTLRCSSQSGHNTVSWYQQALGQGPQFIFQYYREEENGRGNFPPRFSGLQFPNYSSELNVNALELDDSALYLCASSKTLASTDTQYFGPGTRLTVL.

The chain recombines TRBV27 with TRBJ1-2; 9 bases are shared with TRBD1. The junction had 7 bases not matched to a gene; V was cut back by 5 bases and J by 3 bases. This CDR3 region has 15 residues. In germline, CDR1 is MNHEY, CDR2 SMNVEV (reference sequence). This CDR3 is CASSPSWDRDYGYTF. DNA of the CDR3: TGTGCCAGCAGTCCCTCCTGGGACAGGGACTATGGCTACACCTTC.

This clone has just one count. For the CDR3, the DNA is TGTGCCAGCAGTGAAAACCCTAGCGGGGAGAATGAGCAGTTCTTC. Translating it yields CASSENPSGENEQFF. The chain uses TRBV2 and TRBJ2-1; 9 bases line up with TRBD2. The V segment lost 2 bases and the J segment 7 bases; nucleotides outside the gene matches: 6. The germline CDR1 and CDR2 sequences are SNHLY and FYNNEI. The CDR3 length is 15 residues.

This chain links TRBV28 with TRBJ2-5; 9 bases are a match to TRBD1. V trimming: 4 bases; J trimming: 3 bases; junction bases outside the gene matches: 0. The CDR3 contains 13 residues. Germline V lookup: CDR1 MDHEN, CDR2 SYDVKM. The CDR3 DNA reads TGTGCCAGCAGTTGGGACAGGGAAGAGACCCAGTACTTC. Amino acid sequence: CASSWDREETQYF.

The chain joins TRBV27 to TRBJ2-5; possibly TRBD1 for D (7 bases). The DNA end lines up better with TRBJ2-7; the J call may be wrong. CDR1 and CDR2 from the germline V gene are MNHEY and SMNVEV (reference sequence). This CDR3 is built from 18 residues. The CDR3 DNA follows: TGTGCCAGCAGTTTGGAGGGGGCGAGGACGTCGGTAAGGAACGAGCAGTACTTC. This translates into CASSLEGARTSVRNEQYF.

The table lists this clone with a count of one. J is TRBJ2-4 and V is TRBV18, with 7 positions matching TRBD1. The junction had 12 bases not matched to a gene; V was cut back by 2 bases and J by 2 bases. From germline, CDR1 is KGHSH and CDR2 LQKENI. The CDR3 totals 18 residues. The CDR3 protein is CASSPTGTGAGSKNIQYF. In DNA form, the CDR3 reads TGTGCCAGCTCACCAACCGGCACAGGGGCAGGATCCAAAAACATTCAGTACTTC.

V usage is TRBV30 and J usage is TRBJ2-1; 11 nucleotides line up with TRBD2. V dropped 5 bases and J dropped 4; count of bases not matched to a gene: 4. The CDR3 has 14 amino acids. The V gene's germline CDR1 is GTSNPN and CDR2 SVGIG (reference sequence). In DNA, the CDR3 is TGTGCCTGGGGGGGACTAGCGGATTACAATGAGCAGTTCTTC. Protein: CAWGGLADYNEQFF.

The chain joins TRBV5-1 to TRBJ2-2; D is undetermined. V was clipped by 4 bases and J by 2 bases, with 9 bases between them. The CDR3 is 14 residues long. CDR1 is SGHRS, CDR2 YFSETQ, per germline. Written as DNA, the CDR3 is TGCGCCAGCAGCAGAGAGACTAACACCGGGGAGCTGTTTTTT. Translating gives CASSRETNTGELFF.

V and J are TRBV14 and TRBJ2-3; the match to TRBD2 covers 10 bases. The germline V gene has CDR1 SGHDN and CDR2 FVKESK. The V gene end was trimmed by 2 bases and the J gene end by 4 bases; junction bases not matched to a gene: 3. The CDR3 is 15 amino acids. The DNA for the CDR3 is TGTGCCAGCAGCCAACGGCTAGCGGGAGCAGATACGCAGTATTTT. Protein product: CASSQRLAGADTQYF.

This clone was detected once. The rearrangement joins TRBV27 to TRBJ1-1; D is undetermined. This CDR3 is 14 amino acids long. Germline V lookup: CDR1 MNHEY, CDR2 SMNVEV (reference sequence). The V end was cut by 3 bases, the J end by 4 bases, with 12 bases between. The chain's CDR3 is CASSFVGGGTEAFF. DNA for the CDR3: TGTGCCAGCAGTTTCGTCGGTGGCGGCACTGAAGCTTTCTTT.

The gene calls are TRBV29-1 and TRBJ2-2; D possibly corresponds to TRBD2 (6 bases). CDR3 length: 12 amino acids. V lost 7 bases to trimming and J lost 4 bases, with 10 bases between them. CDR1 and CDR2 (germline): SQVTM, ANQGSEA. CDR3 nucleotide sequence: TGCAGCGCGACTAGTGGCACCGGGGAGCTGTTTTTT. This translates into CSATSGTGELFF.

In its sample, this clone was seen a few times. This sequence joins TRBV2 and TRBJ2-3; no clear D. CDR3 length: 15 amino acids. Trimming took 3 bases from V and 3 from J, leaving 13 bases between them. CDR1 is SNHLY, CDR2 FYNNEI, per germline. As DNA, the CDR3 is TGTGCCAGCAGTGAGGTCGGGTTTTCGACAGATACGCAGTATTTT. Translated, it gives CASSEVGFSTDTQYF.

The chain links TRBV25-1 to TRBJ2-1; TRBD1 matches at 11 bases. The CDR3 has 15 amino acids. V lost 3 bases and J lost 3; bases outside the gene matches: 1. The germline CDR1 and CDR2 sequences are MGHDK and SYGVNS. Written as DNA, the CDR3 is TGTGCCAGCAGTGAGGGACAGGGGGGCTACAATGAGCAGTTCTTC. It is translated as CASSEGQGGYNEQFF.

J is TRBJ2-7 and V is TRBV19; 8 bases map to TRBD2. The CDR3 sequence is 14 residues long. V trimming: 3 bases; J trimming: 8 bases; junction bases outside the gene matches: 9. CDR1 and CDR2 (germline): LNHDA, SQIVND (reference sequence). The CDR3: CASSIDVAGQKQYF. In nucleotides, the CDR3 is TGTGCCAGTAGTATCGATGTAGCGGGGCAAAAGCAGTACTTC.

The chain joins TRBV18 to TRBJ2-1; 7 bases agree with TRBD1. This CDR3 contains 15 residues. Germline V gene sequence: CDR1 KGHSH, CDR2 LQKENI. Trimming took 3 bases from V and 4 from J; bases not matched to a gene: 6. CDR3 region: CASSPGQYFYNEQFF. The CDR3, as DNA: TGTGCCAGCTCACCGGGACAGTATTTTTACAATGAGCAGTTCTTC.